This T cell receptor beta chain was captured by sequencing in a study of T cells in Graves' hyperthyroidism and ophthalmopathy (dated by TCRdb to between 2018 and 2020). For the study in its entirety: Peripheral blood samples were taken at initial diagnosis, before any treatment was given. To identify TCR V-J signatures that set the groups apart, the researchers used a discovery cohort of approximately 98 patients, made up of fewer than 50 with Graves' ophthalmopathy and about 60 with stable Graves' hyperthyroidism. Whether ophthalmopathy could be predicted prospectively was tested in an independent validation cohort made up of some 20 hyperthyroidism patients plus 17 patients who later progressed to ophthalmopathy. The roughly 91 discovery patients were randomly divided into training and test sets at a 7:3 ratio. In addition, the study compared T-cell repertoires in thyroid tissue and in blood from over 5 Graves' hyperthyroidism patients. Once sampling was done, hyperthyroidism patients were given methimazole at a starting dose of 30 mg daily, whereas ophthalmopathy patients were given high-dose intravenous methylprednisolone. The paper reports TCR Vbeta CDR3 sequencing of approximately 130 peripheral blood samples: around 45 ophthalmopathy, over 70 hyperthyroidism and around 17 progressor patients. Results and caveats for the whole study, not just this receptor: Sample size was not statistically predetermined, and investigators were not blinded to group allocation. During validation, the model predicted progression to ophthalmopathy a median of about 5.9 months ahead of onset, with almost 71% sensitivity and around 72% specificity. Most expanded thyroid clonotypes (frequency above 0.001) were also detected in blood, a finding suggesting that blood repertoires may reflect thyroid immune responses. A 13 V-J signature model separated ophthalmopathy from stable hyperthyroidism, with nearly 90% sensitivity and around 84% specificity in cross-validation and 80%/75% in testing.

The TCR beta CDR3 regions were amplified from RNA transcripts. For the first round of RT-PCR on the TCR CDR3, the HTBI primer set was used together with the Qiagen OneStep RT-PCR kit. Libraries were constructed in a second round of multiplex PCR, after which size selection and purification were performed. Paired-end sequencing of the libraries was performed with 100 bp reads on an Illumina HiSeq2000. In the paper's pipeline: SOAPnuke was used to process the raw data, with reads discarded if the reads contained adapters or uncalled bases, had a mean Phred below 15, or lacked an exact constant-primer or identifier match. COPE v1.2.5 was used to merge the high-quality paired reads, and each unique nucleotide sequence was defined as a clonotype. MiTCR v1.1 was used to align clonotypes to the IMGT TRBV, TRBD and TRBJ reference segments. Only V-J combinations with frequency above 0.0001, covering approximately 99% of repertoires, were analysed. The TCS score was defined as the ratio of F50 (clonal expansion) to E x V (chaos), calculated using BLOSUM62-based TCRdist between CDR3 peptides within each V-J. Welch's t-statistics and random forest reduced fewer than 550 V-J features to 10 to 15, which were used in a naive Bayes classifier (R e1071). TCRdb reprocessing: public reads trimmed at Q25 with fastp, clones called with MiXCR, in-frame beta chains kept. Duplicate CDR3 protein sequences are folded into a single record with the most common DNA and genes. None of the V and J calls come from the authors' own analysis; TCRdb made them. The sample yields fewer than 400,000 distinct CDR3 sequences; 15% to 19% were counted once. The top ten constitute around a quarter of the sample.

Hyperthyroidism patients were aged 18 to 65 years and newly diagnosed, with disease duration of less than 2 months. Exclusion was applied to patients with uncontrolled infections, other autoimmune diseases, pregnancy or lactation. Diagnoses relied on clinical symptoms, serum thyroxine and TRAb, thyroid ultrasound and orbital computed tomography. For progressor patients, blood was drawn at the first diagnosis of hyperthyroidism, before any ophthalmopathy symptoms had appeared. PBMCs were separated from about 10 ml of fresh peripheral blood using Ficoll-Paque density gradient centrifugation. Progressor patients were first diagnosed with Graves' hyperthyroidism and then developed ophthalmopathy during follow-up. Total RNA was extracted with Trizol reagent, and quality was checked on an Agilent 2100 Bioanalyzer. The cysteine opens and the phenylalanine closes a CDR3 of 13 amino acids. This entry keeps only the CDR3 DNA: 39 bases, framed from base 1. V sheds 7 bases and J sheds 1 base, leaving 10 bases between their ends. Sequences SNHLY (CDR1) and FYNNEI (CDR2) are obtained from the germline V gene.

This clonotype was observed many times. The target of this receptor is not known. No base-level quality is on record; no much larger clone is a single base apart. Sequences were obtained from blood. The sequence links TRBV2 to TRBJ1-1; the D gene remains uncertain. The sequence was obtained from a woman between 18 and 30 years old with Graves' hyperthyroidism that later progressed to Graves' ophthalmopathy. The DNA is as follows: TGTGCCAGCATAGGACTTCAGAACACTGAAGCTTTCTTT. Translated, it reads CASIGLQNTEAFF. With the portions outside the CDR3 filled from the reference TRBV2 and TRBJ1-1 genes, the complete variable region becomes EPEVTQTPSHQVTQMGQEVILRCVPISNHLYFYWYRQILGQKVEFLVSFYNNEISEKSEIFDDQFSVERPDGSNFTLKIRSTKLEDSAMYFCASIGLQNTEAFFGQGTRLTVV.